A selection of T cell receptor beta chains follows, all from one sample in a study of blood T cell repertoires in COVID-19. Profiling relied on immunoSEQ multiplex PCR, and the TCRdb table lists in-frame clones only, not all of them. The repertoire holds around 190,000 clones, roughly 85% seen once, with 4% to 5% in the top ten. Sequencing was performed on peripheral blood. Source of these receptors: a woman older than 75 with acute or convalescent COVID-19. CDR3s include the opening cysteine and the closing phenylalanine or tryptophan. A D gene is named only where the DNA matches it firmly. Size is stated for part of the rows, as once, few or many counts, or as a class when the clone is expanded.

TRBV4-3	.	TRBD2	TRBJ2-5	CASSQGTSGRRTQETQYF	TGCGCCAGCAGCCAGGGGACTAGCGGGAGAAGGACCCAAGAGACCCAGTACTTC
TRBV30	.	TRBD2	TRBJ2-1	CAWGLWGRGFNEQFF	TGTGCCTGGGGCCTTTGGGGGAGGGGATTCAATGAGCAGTTCTTC
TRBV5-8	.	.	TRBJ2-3	CASSGYRTAGAGTDTQYF	TGTGCCAGCAGCGGGTACAGGACGGCGGGGGCGGGCACAGATACGCAGTATTTT
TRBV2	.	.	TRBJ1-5	CASSDLGKKNQPQHF	TGTGCCAGCAGTGACCTAGGCAAAAAAAATCAGCCCCAGCATTTT
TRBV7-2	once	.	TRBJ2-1	CASSLMASYNEQFF	TGTGCCAGCAGCTTAATGGCCTCCTACAATGAGCAGTTCTTC
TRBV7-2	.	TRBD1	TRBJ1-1	CASSLAFFGTGKEAFF	TGTGCCAGCAGCTTAGCTTTCTTCGGGACAGGGAAGGAAGCTTTCTTT
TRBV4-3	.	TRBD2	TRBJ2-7	CASSQQWGGLAGPYEQYF	TGCGCCAGCAGCCAACAGTGGGGCGGACTAGCGGGACCCTACGAGCAGTACTTC
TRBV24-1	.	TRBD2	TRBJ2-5	CATSEEAGPGTQYF	TGTGCCACCAGTGAGGAAGCGGGGCCGGGGACCCAGTACTTC
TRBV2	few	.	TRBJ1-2	CASSETPRGYTF	TGTGCCAGCAGTGAAACCCCCAGGGGCTACACCTTC
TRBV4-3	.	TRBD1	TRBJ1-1	CASSPITGVGTEAFF	TGCGCCAGCAGCCCCATTACAGGGGTCGGCACTGAAGCTTTCTTT
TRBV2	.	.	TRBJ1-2	CASSGGQLVYGYTF	TGTGCCAGCAGTGGCGGACAGCTAGTCTATGGCTACACCTTC
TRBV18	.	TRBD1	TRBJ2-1	CASSPDRSREQFF	TGTGCCAGCTCACCGGACAGGAGTCGCGAGCAGTTCTTC
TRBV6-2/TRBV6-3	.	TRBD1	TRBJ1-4	CASSSGGATNEKLFF	TGTGCCAGCAGTTCAGGGGGCGCGACTAATGAAAAACTGTTTTTT
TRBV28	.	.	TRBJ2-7	CASSLGGTNLYEQYF	TGTGCCAGCAGTTTGGGAGGAACAAACCTCTACGAGCAGTACTTC
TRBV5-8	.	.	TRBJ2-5	CASSLPGSETQYF	TGTGCCAGCAGCTTGCCGGGTAGTGAGACCCAGTACTTC
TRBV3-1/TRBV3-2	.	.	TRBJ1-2	CASSTGGGNYGYTF	TGTGCCAGCAGCACGGGAGGGGGAAACTATGGCTACACCTTC
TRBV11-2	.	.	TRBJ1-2	CASSITGYGYTF	TGTGCCAGCAGTATTACAGGGTACGGCTACACCTTC
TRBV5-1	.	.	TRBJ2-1	CASSLVLDSYNEQFF	TGCGCCAGCAGCTTGGTGTTGGACAGCTACAATGAGCAGTTCTTC
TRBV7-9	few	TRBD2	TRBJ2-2	CASSLPSGSSTGELFF	TGTGCCAGCAGCTTACCTAGCGGGAGCTCCACCGGGGAGCTGTTTTTT
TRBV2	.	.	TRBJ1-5	CASREMGNQPQHF	TGTGCCAGCCGGGAGATGGGGAACCAGCCCCAGCATTTT
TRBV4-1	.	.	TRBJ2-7	CASSLGGGEQYF	TGCGCCAGCAGCCTTGGGGGAGGCGAGCAGTACTTC
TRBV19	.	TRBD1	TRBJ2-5	CASSPPGTGKETQYF	TGTGCCAGTAGTCCCCCCGGGACAGGGAAAGAGACCCAGTACTTC
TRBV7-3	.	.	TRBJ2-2	CASSYSRESGELFF	TGTGCCAGCAGCTATTCCCGGGAGTCCGGGGAGCTGTTTTTT
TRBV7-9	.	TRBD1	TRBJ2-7	CASSLVGTGSYEQYF	TGTGCCAGCAGCTTAGTCGGGACAGGGAGCTACGAGCAGTACTTC
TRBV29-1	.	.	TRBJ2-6	CSVIGQGRAGANVLTF	TGCAGCGTCATAGGGCAGGGGAGGGCTGGGGCCAACGTCCTGACTTTC
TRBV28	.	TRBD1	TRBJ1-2	CASTQGQDYTF	TGTGCCAGCACCCAAGGACAGGATTACACCTTC
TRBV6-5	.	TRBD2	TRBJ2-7	CASSLIAGSSYEQYF	TGTGCCAGCAGCCTTATAGCGGGTTCCTCCTACGAGCAGTACTTC
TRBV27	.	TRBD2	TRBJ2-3	CASSLLAATDTQYF	TGTGCCAGCAGTTTGCTAGCGGCCACAGATACGCAGTATTTT
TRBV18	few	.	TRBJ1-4	CASSRSANEKLFF	TGTGCCAGCTCACGGAGTGCTAATGAAAAACTGTTTTTT
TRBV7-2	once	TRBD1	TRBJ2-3	CASSRRDRGGGTDTQYF	TGTGCCAGCAGCCGGCGGGACAGGGGAGGGGGCACAGATACGCAGTATTTT
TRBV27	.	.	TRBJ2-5	CASSFRRGQKETQYF	TGTGCCAGCAGTTTTCGAAGGGGTCAGAAGGAGACCCAGTACTTC
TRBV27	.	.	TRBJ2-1	CASSRSRMNNEQFF	TGTGCCAGCAGCCGGTCCCGAATGAACAATGAGCAGTTCTTC
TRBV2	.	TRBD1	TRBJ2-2	CASSERGQGAYDTGELFF	TGTGCCAGCAGTGAAAGGGGACAGGGGGCTTACGACACCGGGGAGCTGTTTTTT
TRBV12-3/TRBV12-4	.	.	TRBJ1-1	CASSLMTATEAFF	TGTGCCAGCAGTTTGATGACAGCCACTGAAGCTTTCTTT
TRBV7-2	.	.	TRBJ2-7	CASSLEERTIAYEQYF	TGTGCCAGCAGCTTAGAAGAGCGGACCATTGCCTACGAGCAGTACTTC
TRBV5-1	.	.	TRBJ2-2	CASSLGPGANTGELFF	TGCGCCAGCAGCTTGGGGCCGGGGGCGAACACCGGGGAGCTGTTTTTT
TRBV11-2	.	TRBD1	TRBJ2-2	CASSFSRDSITGELFF	TGTGCCAGCAGCTTTAGCCGGGACAGTATCACCGGGGAGCTGTTTTTT